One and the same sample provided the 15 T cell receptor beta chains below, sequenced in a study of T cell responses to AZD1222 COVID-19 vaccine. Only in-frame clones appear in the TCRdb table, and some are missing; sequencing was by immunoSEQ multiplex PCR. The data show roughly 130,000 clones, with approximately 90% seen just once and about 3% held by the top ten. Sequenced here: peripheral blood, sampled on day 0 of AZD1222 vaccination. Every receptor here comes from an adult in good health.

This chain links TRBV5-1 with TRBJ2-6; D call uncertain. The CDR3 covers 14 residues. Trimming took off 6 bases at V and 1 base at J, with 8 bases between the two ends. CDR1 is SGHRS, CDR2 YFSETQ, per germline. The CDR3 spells CASTDGSGANVLTF. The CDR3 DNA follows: TGCGCCAGCACCGACGGTTCTGGGGCCAACGTCCTGACTTTC.

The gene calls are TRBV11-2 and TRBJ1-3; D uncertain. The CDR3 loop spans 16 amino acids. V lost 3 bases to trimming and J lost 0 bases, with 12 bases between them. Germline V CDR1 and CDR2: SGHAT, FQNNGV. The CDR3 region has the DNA TGTGCCAGCAGCTTTTTTGCCAGGTCCTCTGGAAACACCATATATTTT. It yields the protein CASSFFARSSGNTIYF.

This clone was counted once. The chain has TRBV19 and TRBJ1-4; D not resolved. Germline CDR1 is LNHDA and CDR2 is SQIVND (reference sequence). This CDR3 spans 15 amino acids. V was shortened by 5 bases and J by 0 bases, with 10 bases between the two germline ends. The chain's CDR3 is CASSFFFATNEKLFF. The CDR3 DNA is TGTGCCAGTAGTTTCTTTTTTGCAACTAATGAAAAACTGTTTTTT.

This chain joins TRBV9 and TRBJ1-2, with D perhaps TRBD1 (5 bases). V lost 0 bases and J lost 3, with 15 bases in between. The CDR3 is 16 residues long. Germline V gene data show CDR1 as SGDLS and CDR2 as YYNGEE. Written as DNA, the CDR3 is TGTGCCAGCAGCGTAGATAGGCAGGGAACCTACTATGGCTACACCTTC. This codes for CASSVDRQGTYYGYTF.

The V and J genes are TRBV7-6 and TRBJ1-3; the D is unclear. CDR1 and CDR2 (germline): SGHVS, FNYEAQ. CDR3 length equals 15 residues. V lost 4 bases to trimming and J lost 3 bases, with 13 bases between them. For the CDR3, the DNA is TGTGCCAGCAGCTCCGGACGGATCCTTGGAAACACCATATATTTT. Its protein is CASSSGRILGNTIYF.

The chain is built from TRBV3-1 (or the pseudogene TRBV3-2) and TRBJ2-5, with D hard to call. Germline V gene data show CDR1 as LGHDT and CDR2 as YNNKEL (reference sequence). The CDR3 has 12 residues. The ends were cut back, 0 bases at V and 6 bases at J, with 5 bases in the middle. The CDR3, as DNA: TGTGCCAGCAGCCAAGAATTGAAGACCCAGTACTTC. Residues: CASSQELKTQYF.

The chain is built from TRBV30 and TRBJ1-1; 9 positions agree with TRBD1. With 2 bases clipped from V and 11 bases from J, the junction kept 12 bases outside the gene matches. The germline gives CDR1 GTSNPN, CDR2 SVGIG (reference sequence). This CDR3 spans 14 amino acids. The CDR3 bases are TGTGCCTGGAGTAAACCGGGACAGGGTCCTAGCGCTTTCTTT. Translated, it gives CAWSKPGQGPSAFF.

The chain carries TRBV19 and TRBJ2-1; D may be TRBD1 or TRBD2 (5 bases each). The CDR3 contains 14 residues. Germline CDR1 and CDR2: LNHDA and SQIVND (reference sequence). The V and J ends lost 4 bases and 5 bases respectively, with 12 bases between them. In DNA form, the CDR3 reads TGTGCCAGTAGTACGGGGCAGGGTCACAATGAGCAGTTCTTC. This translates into CASSTGQGHNEQFF.

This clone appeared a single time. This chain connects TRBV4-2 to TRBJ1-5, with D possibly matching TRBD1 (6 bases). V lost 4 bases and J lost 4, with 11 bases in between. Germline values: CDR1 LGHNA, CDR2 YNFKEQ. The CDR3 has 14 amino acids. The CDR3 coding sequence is TGTGCCAGCAGCCGAGCAACAGGGAATCAGCCCCAGCATTTT. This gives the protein CASSRATGNQPQHF.

The chain's CDR3 is CASSQVWWDPGNTIYF. In DNA, the CDR3 is TGCGCCAGCAGCCAAGTTTGGTGGGATCCTGGAAACACCATATATTTT. This chain joins TRBV4-1 and TRBJ1-3; no clear D gene. This CDR3 region has 16 residues. Germline V lookup: CDR1 MGHRA, CDR2 YSYEKL. The V and J ends lost 1 base and 2 bases respectively, with 12 bases between them.

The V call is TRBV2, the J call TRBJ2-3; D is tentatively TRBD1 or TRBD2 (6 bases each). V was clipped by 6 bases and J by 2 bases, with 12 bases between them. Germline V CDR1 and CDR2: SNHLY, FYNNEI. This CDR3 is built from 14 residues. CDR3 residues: CASRGGTITDTQYF. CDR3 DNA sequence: TGTGCCAGCAGGGGGGGCACAATCACAGATACGCAGTATTTT.

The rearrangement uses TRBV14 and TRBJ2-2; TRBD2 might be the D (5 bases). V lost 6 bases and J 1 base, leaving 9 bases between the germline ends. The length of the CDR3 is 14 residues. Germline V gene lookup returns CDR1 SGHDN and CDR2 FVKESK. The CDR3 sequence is CASRRDLNTGELFF. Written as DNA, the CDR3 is TGTGCCAGCAGACGGGATTTGAACACCGGGGAGCTGTTTTTT.

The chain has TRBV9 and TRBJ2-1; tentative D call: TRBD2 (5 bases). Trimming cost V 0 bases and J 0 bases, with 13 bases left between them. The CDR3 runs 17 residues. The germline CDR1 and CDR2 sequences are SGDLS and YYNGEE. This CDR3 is CASSVVGSVSSYNEQFF. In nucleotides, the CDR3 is TGTGCCAGCAGCGTAGTCGGTAGCGTGAGCTCCTACAATGAGCAGTTCTTC.

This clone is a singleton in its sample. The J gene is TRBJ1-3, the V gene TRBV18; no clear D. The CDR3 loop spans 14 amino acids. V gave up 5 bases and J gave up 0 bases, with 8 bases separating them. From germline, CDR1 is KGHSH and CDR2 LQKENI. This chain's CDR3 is CASSYPDSGNTIYF. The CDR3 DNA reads TGTGCCAGCTCATACCCAGACTCTGGAAACACCATATATTTT.

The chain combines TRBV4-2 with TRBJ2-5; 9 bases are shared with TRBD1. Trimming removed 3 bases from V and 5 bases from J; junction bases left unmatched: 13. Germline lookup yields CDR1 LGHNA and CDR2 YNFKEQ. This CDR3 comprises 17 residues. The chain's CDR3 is CASSHSAGDRVHETQYF. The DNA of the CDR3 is TGTGCCAGCAGCCACTCGGCCGGGGACAGGGTTCATGAGACCCAGTACTTC.